What follows are 10 T cell receptor beta chains derived from one specimen sequenced in a study of T-cell reconstitution after alpha-beta-depleted transplantation in children. Molecular barcoding with unique molecular identifiers was used for the TCRbeta library. TCRdb redid the calling of the PCR reads with MiXCR, one entry per CDR3 protein. The sample carries about 72,000 distinct CDR3 sequences, around 6.6% recorded once. The specimen comprised PBMCs from the stem cell graft donor, sampled from the stem cell graft. The source of these receptors is a human donor who donated a stem cell graft to a child with acute lymphoblastic leukemia.

This clonotype showed up many times. The rearrangement links TRBV6-5 to TRBJ2-2; TRBD1 matches 7 bases. Germline values: CDR1 MNHEY, CDR2 SVGAGI. The CDR3 spans 15 residues. The V gene end was trimmed by 7 bases and the J gene end by 1 base; junction bases not matched to a gene: 6. The CDR3 coding sequence is TGTGCCAGCATAAGGACAGGAATGAACACCGGGGAGCTGTTTTTT. It codes for CASIRTGMNTGELFF.

This clonotype was counted at least ten times. V is TRBV4-1 and J is TRBJ2-5, with TRBD2 matching 10 bases. Germline CDR1 MGHRA, CDR2 YSYEKL. V lost 4 bases to trimming and J lost 3 bases; unmatched junction nucleotides: 17. This CDR3 is built from 19 residues. CDR3 coding DNA: TGCGCCAGCAGCCCACTCGGGACTAGCGATCGTCCCAGAGAAGAGACCCAGTACTTC. Protein product: CASSPLGTSDRPREETQYF.

In its sample, this clonotype was seen many times. The rearrangement uses TRBV4-3 and TRBJ2-1; 7 positions match TRBD1. Germline-derived CDR1 and CDR2 are LGHNA and YSLEER. V lost 0 bases to trimming and J lost 4 bases; unmatched junction nucleotides: 3. The CDR3 length is 15 residues. The CDR3 nucleotides are TGCGCCAGCAGCCAAGAAGCAGGGGGTTACAATGAGCAGTTCTTC. Amino acids: CASSQEAGGYNEQFF.

This clonotype was counted many times. The rearrangement uses TRBV10-3 and TRBJ1-1; TRBD1 might be the D (5 bases). Germline CDR1 and CDR2: ENHRY and SYGVKD. The CDR3 consists of 17 residues. V was clipped by 6 bases and J by 0 bases, with 20 bases between them. For the CDR3, the DNA is TGTGCCATCAGCGCCTGGGGGAGGAGCCCCATGAACACTGAAGCTTTCTTT. Encoded protein: CAISAWGRSPMNTEAFF.

In its sample, this clonotype was seen many times. This chain links TRBV12-3 or TRBV12-4 with TRBJ1-4, with D unresolved. Trimming took off 1 base at V and 4 bases at J, with 7 bases between the two ends. This CDR3 is built from 14 residues. CDR3 amino acids: CASSLDSYNEKLFF. The CDR3 nucleotides are TGTGCCAGCAGTTTAGACAGCTATAATGAAAAACTGTTTTTT.

This clonotype occurred a few times. The chain has TRBV4-2 and TRBJ2-4; 8 positions match TRBD2. The CDR3 has 18 amino acids. J gave up 3 bases and V 0 bases, and 10 bases lay outside the gene matches. Germline V lookup: CDR1 LGHNA, CDR2 YNFKEQ. The CDR3 bases are TGTGCCAGCAGCCAAGATGCCGCGGGAGGCCCACTCAAAAACATTCAGTACTTC. Encoded protein: CASSQDAAGGPLKNIQYF.

The chain is built from TRBV2 and TRBJ2-3; TRBD1 agrees at 8 bases. The V segment lost 8 bases and the J segment 5 bases; nucleotides outside the gene matches: 12. There are 15 residues in the CDR3. The germline CDR1 and CDR2 sequences are SNHLY and FYNNEI. The CDR3 coding sequence is TGTGCCAGCGGGGACAGGACGGGGTCGGTAGATACGCAGTATTTT. This gives the protein CASGDRTGSVDTQYF.

This clonotype was counted ten times or more. The CDR3 sequence: CSAKGGAVDTQYF. In nucleotides, the CDR3 is TGCAGTGCTAAGGGGGGGGCCGTAGATACGCAGTATTTT. The chain has TRBV20-1 and TRBJ2-3, with D perhaps TRBD2 (7 bases). There are 13 residues in the CDR3. The germline V and J ends were trimmed by 4 bases and 5 bases, with 13 bases remaining between them. Germline V gene lookup returns CDR1 DFQATT and CDR2 SNEGSKA (reference sequence).

This clonotype was detected a few times. V is TRBV2 and J is TRBJ2-7; 10 bases agree with TRBD2. Germline CDR1 reads SNHLY; CDR2 reads FYNNEI. V shed 2 bases, J shed 2 bases, and the junction held 3 bases outside the gene matches. The CDR3 sequence is 15 residues long. DNA of the CDR3: TGTGCCAGCAGTGAAAGCGGGAGGGCGGCCTACGAGCAGTACTTC. This codes for CASSESGRAAYEQYF.

This clonotype was seen many times. CDR3 nucleotides: TGTGCCAGCTTTAGCGGGGGGGGTCGGAATGAGCAGTTCTTC. This translates into CASFSGGGRNEQFF. The chain joins TRBV6-1 to TRBJ2-1; TRBD2 matches at 11 bases. After removal of 8 bases from V and 7 bases from J, the junction contained 7 bases not matched to a gene. This CDR3 spans 14 amino acids. Germline CDR1 and CDR2: MNHNS and SASEGT.